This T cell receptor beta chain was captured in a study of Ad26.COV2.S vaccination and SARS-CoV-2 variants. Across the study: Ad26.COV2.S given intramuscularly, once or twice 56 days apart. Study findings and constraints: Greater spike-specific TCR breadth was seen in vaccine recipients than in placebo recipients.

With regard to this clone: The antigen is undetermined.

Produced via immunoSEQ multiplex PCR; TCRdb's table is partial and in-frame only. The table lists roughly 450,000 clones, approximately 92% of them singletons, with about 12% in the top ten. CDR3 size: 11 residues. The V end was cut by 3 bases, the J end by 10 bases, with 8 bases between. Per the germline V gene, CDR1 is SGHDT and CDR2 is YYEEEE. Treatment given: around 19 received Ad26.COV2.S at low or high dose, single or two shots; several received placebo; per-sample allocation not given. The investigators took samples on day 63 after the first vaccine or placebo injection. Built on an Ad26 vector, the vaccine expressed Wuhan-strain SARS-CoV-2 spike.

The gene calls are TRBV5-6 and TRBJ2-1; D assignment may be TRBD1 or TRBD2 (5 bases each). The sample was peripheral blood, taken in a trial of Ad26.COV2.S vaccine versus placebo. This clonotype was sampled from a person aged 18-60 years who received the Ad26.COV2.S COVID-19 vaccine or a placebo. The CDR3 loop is CASSWGPEQFF. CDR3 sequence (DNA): TGTGCCAGCAGCTGGGGACCCGAGCAGTTCTTC.